This T cell receptor beta chain was retrieved from a study of blood T cell repertoires in COVID-19. Whole-study context: Samples taken during acute and convalescent COVID-19 were collected in the United States, Italy and Spain.

This clone showed up just a few times. Germline trimming cut 4 bases from V and 0 bases from J; bases unmatched to any gene: 7. There are 16 residues in the CDR3. Germline CDR1 SGHNT, CDR2 YYREEE (reference sequence). Sequenced by immunoSEQ multiplex PCR; TCRdb stores in-frame clones only, minus some. Altogether some 110,000 clones are present, approximately 84% being singletons, with the ten largest covering around 14%. The chain uses TRBV5-4 and TRBJ2-1; 7 bases line up with TRBD2. This receptor was identified in a woman aged 55-70 years with acute or convalescent COVID-19. Sample: peripheral blood. In DNA, the CDR3 is TGTGCCAGCAGCCGGACTAGGACCAACTCCTACAATGAGCAGTTCTTC. Amino acid sequence: CASSRTRTNSYNEQFF.